Listed here are 27 T cell receptor beta chains from one sample, sequenced in a study of chronic HIV infection and antiretroviral therapy. In TCRdb, the 5' RACE reads were re-called with MiXCR into one record per CDR3 protein. The sample holds over 40,000 distinct CDR3 sequences, over 15% seen once. Sequencing was performed on peripheral blood. These TCRs come from an adult who had HIV and had not received antiretroviral therapy, or was an uninfected healthy control (not recorded which).

A few counts support this clonotype. CDR3 nucleotides: TGTGCCAGCAGAGGGGACTCTAGCAATCAGCCCCAGCATTTT. It encodes CASRGDSSNQPQHF. The chain combines TRBV28 with TRBJ1-5, with D possibly being TRBD1 (5 bases). The CDR3 consists of 14 residues. The germline V gene encodes CDR1 MDHEN and CDR2 SYDVKM. The V end lost 6 bases, the J end lost 0 bases, and 9 bases lay between the germline ends.

The chain combines TRBV9 with TRBJ2-5; weak D call: TRBD1 (6 bases). The CDR3 is made up of 13 amino acids. The V gene's germline CDR1 is SGDLS and CDR2 YYNGEE. With 2 bases removed from V and 9 bases from J, the gap between germline ends came to 14 bases. CDR3 residues: CASSVALWGPQYF. CDR3 coding DNA: TGTGCCAGCAGCGTGGCGCTCTGGGGGCCCCAGTACTTC.

This clonotype was counted only a few times. The rearrangement joins TRBV3-1 to TRBJ2-3; D ambiguous. Germline CDR1 LGHDT, CDR2 YNNKEL (reference sequence). The CDR3 covers 11 residues. V shed 8 bases and J shed 6 bases, with 9 bases lying between them. In nucleotides, the CDR3 is TGTGCCAGCGGCTATCGGGATACGCAGTATTTT. Translating gives CASGYRDTQYF.

This sequence joins TRBV19 and TRBJ1-1; D is unresolved. V was trimmed by 5 bases and J by 4 bases, leaving 14 bases between them. This CDR3 region has 14 residues. Germline-derived CDR1 and CDR2 are LNHDA and SQIVND (reference sequence). The CDR3 loop reads CASSFQVPGTEAFF. CDR3 bases: TGTGCCAGTAGTTTTCAGGTTCCTGGCACTGAAGCTTTCTTT.

The rearrangement uses TRBV29-1 and TRBJ1-2, with a tentative D call TRBD1 (5 bases). CDR1 and CDR2 from the germline V gene are SQVTM and ANQGSEA. The CDR3 runs 12 residues. V was shortened by 6 bases and J by 3 bases, with 11 bases between the two germline ends. The CDR3 sequence is CSVNLGDYGYTF. CDR3 in DNA: TGCAGCGTCAATTTAGGGGACTATGGCTACACCTTC.

This clonotype was counted between two and nine times. The chain couples TRBV20-1 to TRBJ2-1, with 8 nucleotides matching TRBD2. J gave up 0 bases and V 1 base, and 8 bases lay outside the gene matches. The CDR3 is 17 amino acids. CDR1 DFQATT and CDR2 SNEGSKA come from the germline V gene (reference sequence). In DNA form, the CDR3 reads TGCAGTGCTAGAGGCGTTCCCGGGACTAGCTCCTACAATGAGCAGTTCTTC. It encodes CSARGVPGTSSYNEQFF.

In this sample, this clonotype turned up a few times. The V and J genes are TRBV20-1 and TRBJ2-5, with D possibly TRBD2 on 5 matching bases. The CDR3 runs 15 residues. Germline V gene sequence: CDR1 DFQATT, CDR2 SNEGSKA (reference sequence). The germline V and J ends were trimmed by 0 bases and 4 bases, with 15 bases remaining between them. The CDR3 region has the DNA TGCAGTGCTAGAGAGAGTGAGGGAGCCCCAGAGACCCAGTACTTC. It encodes CSARESEGAPETQYF.

V and J are TRBV15 and TRBJ2-7, with TRBD2 as a possible D gene (6 bases). Germline V lookup: CDR1 LNHNV, CDR2 YYDKDF (reference sequence). Trimming pared 5 bases from V and 3 bases from J, leaving 11 bases between. CDR3 size: 13 residues. CDR3 nucleotide sequence: TGTGCCACCAGCGCGGGGCTAATCTACGAGCAGTACTTC. Its protein is CATSAGLIYEQYF.

This chain links TRBV5-1 with TRBJ2-3; possible D gene TRBD2, 5 bases. Looked up from germline, CDR1 is SGHRS and CDR2 is YFSETQ. This CDR3 region has 14 residues. Trimming took 0 bases from V and 4 from J, leaving 9 bases between them. CDR3 DNA sequence: TGCGCCAGCAGCTTGGCGGGGTGGGCAGATACGCAGTATTTT. Encoded protein: CASSLAGWADTQYF.

This clonotype was seen a handful of times. The chain joins TRBV4-1 to TRBJ2-7; D unresolved. This CDR3 has 14 residues. Trimming left V 3 bases short and J 3 bases short, with 12 bases between. Germline V lookup: CDR1 MGHRA, CDR2 YSYEKL. CDR3 loop: CASSQVAEIYEQYF. CDR3 DNA sequence: TGCGCCAGCAGCCAGGTTGCAGAGATCTACGAGCAGTACTTC.

The chain employs TRBV28 and TRBJ2-4, with 7 bases identical to TRBD1. In germline, CDR1 is MDHEN, CDR2 SYDVKM. The junction had 5 bases not matched to a gene; V was cut back by 6 bases and J by 0 bases. This CDR3 has 15 amino acids. The CDR3 DNA reads TGTGCCAGCAGGGAGACAGGGATAGCCAAAAACATTCAGTACTTC. This translates into CASRETGIAKNIQYF. The variable domain in full, with the rest retrieved from reference TRBV28 and TRBJ2-4, is DVKVTQSSRYLVKRTGEKVFLECVQDMDHENMFWYRQDPGLGLRLIYFSYDVKMKEKGDIPEGYSVSREKKERFSLILESASTNQTSMYLCASRETGIAKNIQYFGAGTRLSVL.

The DNA of the CDR3 is TGTGCCAGCAGTAACCTAGGGCCGAGGACTCCAACCCACGAGCAGTACTTC. This translates into CASSNLGPRTPTHEQYF. This chain links TRBV2 with TRBJ2-7, with D maybe TRBD2 (5 bases). Between the trimmed V and J ends, which lost 5 bases and 5 bases, there was a span of 25 bases. From germline, CDR1 is SNHLY and CDR2 FYNNEI. The CDR3 sequence is 17 residues long.

The gene calls are TRBV28 and TRBJ1-5; no clear D gene. The CDR3 runs to 15 residues. CDR1 MDHEN and CDR2 SYDVKM come from the germline V gene. Deletions cut 5 bases from V and 3 bases from J, with 14 bases between. CDR3 DNA: TGTGCCAGCAGTCCTACAGAGCTACTCAATCAGCCCCAGCATTTT. The encoded protein is CASSPTELLNQPQHF.

The genes are TRBV29-1 and TRBJ2-7; tentative D call: TRBD2 (6 bases). The CDR3 runs to 11 residues. Trimming stripped 7 bases from V and 3 bases from J, with 10 bases between. The germline CDR1 and CDR2 sequences are SQVTM and ANQGSEA. CDR3 protein: CSGGGSYEQYF. In DNA form, the CDR3 reads TGCAGCGGTGGGGGGAGCTACGAGCAGTACTTC.

V and J are TRBV28 and TRBJ2-1; the D is unclear. V lost 2 bases, J lost 9 bases, and 8 bases lay in between. The CDR3 totals 12 residues. Germline V CDR1 and CDR2: MDHEN, SYDVKM. The CDR3 here is CASSLGVSEQFF. DNA for the CDR3: TGTGCCAGCAGTTTAGGTGTCTCTGAGCAGTTCTTC.

This clonotype was found a few times. V gene TRBV6-5 combines with J gene TRBJ1-1, with D tentatively TRBD1 (6 bases). Deletions cut 2 bases from V and 0 bases from J, with 7 bases between. The germline V gene has CDR1 MNHEY and CDR2 SVGAGI. There are 14 residues in the CDR3. The DNA for the CDR3 is TGTGCCAGCAGTTACGGGACACTGAACACTGAAGCTTTCTTT. Protein product: CASSYGTLNTEAFF.

This clonotype was counted between two and nine times. The chain has TRBV29-1 and TRBJ1-3; no firm D call. Looked up from germline, CDR1 is SQVTM and CDR2 is ANQGSEA. V lost 4 bases to trimming and J lost 0 bases, with 7 bases between them. The CDR3 contains 13 residues. The CDR3 reads CSVGVSSGNTIYF. CDR3 nucleotides: TGCAGCGTTGGAGTTAGCTCTGGAAACACCATATATTTT.

The chain is built from TRBV7-2 and TRBJ1-2; D gene unclear. Germline V gene sequence: CDR1 SGHTA, CDR2 FQGNSA. The CDR3 runs to 10 residues. V was cut by 2 bases and J by 7 bases, with 2 bases left in between. The CDR3 DNA sequence: TGTGCCAGCAGCTTATCTGGCTACACCTTC. Translation gives CASSLSGYTF.

This chain links TRBV4-1 with TRBJ2-7; TRBD2 aligns across 9 bases. Germline V gene data show CDR1 as MGHRA and CDR2 as YSYEKL. V was clipped by 4 bases and J by 2 bases; unmatched bases: 6. The CDR3 sequence is 15 residues long. The CDR3 DNA reads TGCGCCAGCAGCCGCGTAGCGGGAGCACCCTACGAGCAGTACTTC. Translated: CASSRVAGAPYEQYF.

This clonotype was observed a few times. This chain uses TRBV6-1 with TRBJ2-6, with D perhaps being TRBD1 or TRBD2 (6 bases each). V lost 10 bases and J lost 0, with 13 bases in between. The germline CDR1 and CDR2 sequences are MNHNS and SASEGT. The CDR3 contains 15 residues. The CDR3 here is CANEGGVSGANVLTF. As DNA, the CDR3 is TGTGCCAACGAGGGGGGAGTCTCTGGGGCCAACGTCCTGACTTTC.

The chain couples TRBV5-1 to TRBJ2-3; D is possibly TRBD1 (6 bases). V lost 4 bases to trimming and J lost 0 bases, with 12 bases between them. The CDR3 consists of 15 residues. The V gene's germline CDR1 is SGHRS and CDR2 YFSETQ. CDR3 region: CASSMGHQSTDTQYF. In nucleotides, the CDR3 is TGCGCCAGCAGCATGGGACATCAGAGCACAGATACGCAGTATTTT.

The chain uses TRBV28 and TRBJ2-7; D remains unclear. This CDR3 contains 14 residues. The V end lost 6 bases, the J end lost 3 bases, and 15 bases lay between the germline ends. Germline V gene data show CDR1 as MDHEN and CDR2 as SYDVKM. In DNA form, the CDR3 reads TGTGCCAGCAGCCTTGACCGAGAGGTCTACGAGCAGTACTTC. Its protein product is CASSLDREVYEQYF.

The V call is TRBV28, the J call TRBJ2-7; D possibly matches TRBD1 or TRBD2 (5 bases each). V lost 7 bases to trimming and J lost 6 bases, with 16 bases between them. CDR1 MDHEN and CDR2 SYDVKM come from the germline V gene. This CDR3 region has 13 residues. The CDR3 DNA reads as TGTGCCAGCACCGACGGGACGGTGCCCGAGCAGTACTTC. This translates into CASTDGTVPEQYF.

The chain recombines TRBV10-2 with TRBJ2-1; possible D gene TRBD2, 6 bases. The CDR3 has 12 residues. V lost 2 bases and J lost 12, with 11 bases in between. Germline assignment: CDR1 WSHSY and CDR2 SAAADI. The CDR3 DNA follows: TGCGCCAGCAGTGAGCTAGCGTTGGGGCAGTTCTTC. Its protein is CASSELALGQFF.

The chain joins TRBV28 to TRBJ2-7, with 7 bases aligning to TRBD1. V lost 7 bases and J lost 0; bases outside the gene matches: 15. Germline CDR1 reads MDHEN; CDR2 reads SYDVKM. CDR3 length: 17 residues. The CDR3 DNA reads TGTGCCAGCACCGAAACTGGCAGGGGGTCCATCTCCTACGAGCAGTACTTC. This translates into CASTETGRGSISYEQYF.

The table lists this clonotype with a few counts. V gene TRBV5-1 combines with J gene TRBJ2-7, with 8 bases aligning to TRBD1. The CDR3 runs 14 residues. After removal of 0 bases from V and 5 bases from J, the junction contained 4 bases not matched to a gene. Germline V CDR1 and CDR2: SGHRS, YFSETQ. The DNA for the CDR3 is TGCGCCAGCAGCTTGGAAGTGACAGGGGACGAGCAGTACTTC. Its translation is CASSLEVTGDEQYF.

This clonotype was seen a handful of times. V is TRBV11-2 and J is TRBJ2-1, with 12 positions matching TRBD1. CDR1 is SGHAT and CDR2 is FQNNGV in the germline V gene. The CDR3 totals 17 residues. V shed 3 bases, J shed 1 base, and the junction held 4 bases outside the gene matches. The DNA for the CDR3 is TGTGCCAGCAGCTTGGGACAGGGGGCATCGTCCTACAATGAGCAGTTCTTC. Residues: CASSLGQGASSYNEQFF.